A selection of T cell receptor beta chains follows, all from one sample in a study of blood T cell repertoires in COVID-19. Clones were read by immunoSEQ multiplex PCR, and TCRdb kept only the in-frame ones, dropping some. In the table there are fewer than 150,000 clones, 84% of which are singletons. Sequenced: peripheral blood. The origin of the receptors is a woman aged 25 to 39 who had recovered from COVID-19. Both conserved end residues are trimmed from each CDR3. The order of the fields is D gene, V gene, J gene, CDR3 protein. A D gene is named only where the DNA matches it firmly.

TRBD1	TRBV18	TRBJ2-5	ASSQATGGSETQY
TRBD1	TRBV7-9	TRBJ2-7	ASSKGQGGTAYEQY
NA	TRBV19	TRBJ1-2	ASSTVQSRSRYT
NA	TRBV7-2	TRBJ1-4	ASSLVAGGGTDEKLF
NA	TRBV6-5	TRBJ1-6	ASSPYNSPLH
TRBD1	TRBV3-1/TRBV3-2	TRBJ1-2	ASSLRLGTANYGYT
TRBD1	TRBV7-7	TRBJ1-1	ASSLEPTGKAF
TRBD1	TRBV10-1	TRBJ2-5	ASRDRVFTQETQY
TRBD2	TRBV3-1/TRBV3-2	TRBJ2-1	ASSQGLAAPNEQF
TRBD2	TRBV5-4	TRBJ2-2	ASSLGSGRGPTGELF
NA	TRBV12-3/TRBV12-4	TRBJ1-5	ASSPDRNQPQH
NA	TRBV19	TRBJ2-7	ASSLGGPPLYEQY
NA	TRBV7-9	TRBJ1-4	ASSERTDRREKLF
NA	TRBV2	TRBJ1-1	ASSVRRDTEAF
NA	TRBV6-6	TRBJ2-7	ASSRRGSGSSYEQY
TRBD2	TRBV3-1/TRBV3-2	TRBJ2-2	ASSLPGGALAGELF
NA	TRBV27	TRBJ1-2	ASSSIPDNDYGYT
TRBD2	TRBV19	TRBJ2-2	ASSIDQGGRAYTGELF
TRBD1	TRBV30	TRBJ1-2	ASFLGQGKGYT
TRBD1	TRBV4-1	TRBJ1-1	ASSQDTPGQGRWFEAF
NA	TRBV28	TRBJ2-7	ASSLPRSSYEQY
NA	TRBV9	TRBJ2-1	ASSVVAASSYNEQF
TRBD1	TRBV5-6	TRBJ2-7	ASSPGTGIYEQY
NA	TRBV18	TRBJ1-1	ASSPVRNTEAF
TRBD2	TRBV2	TRBJ2-1	ASAGDLAGPSSYNEQF
NA	TRBV14	TRBJ2-7	ASSKGWDTYEQY
TRBD2	TRBV6-5	TRBJ2-7	ASTTSGLSSYEQY
TRBD1	TRBV3-1/TRBV3-2	TRBJ1-2	ASSVGQGDYGYT
NA	TRBV30	TRBJ1-3	AWSVGPGNTIY